This TCR beta chain appears in the sequencing data of a study of blood T cell repertoires in COVID-19 (dated by TCRdb to the early 2020s). In the study overall: Collaborator samples came from the United States, Italy and Spain and covered acute and convalescent phases of COVID-19. The prospective study material was composed of cDNA or gDNA derived from T cells, B-cell-depleted T cells, or PBMCs. The dataset comprised deeply sampled blood TCRbeta repertoires from subjects exposed to, actively infected with, or recovered from COVID-19. A freely available public database, intended as a resource for researchers studying the immune response to SARS-CoV-2, is where the repertoires were released. Samples were obtained from the ongoing ImmuneRACE study (first 160 participants) and from 1,254 subjects provided by 6 global collaborators. The sample metadata nearly always contained a de-identified subject ID, COVID-19 status, age in years and sex. HLA class I and class II types, where available, came from metadata supplied by the sample provider rather than from assay-based typing.

Note on this clone: Its antigen is currently not known. Base qualities are not at hand, and no much larger clone is one base apart.

Collaborating institutions collected whole blood in K2EDTA tubes following their own protocols. For TCRbeta analysis, collaborators shipped samples as frozen whole blood, isolated PBMCs, or DNA extracted from either of those sample types. Results and caveats for the whole study, not just this receptor: How much clinical and demographic metadata was included differed by source and by participant, and the metadata was provided uncurated.

For CDR1 and CDR2, the germline V gene lists SQVTM and ANQGSEA. Unmatched junction bases come to 8, with V trimmed by 5 bases and J by 2 bases. The CDR3, from cysteine to phenylalanine, totals 15 residues. Only the CDR3 part of the read is kept: 45 bases, read in frame from the first base. TCRbeta CDR3 regions were amplified from genomic DNA using the immunoSEQ Assay, a bias-controlled multiplex PCR. In the authors' own workflow: Nucleated cell counts per sample were estimated from amplification of reference gene primers within the assay. To quantify the absolute abundance of each unique TCRbeta CDR3 rearrangement, sequence reads were collapsed and filtered. Productive Simpson clonality was computed per sample as the square root of Simpson's diversity index over productive rearrangements. This is the immuneACCESS table as TCRdb keeps it, with only in-frame sequences that have V and J called. A part of the clones is gone; compared with another copy, unresolved V genes explain less than half, and the rest is unexplained. V, J and clone size are those of that table, while D and trimming were read from the DNA. The sample table holds about 98,000 clones, of which over 75% were seen once. The ten largest clones take up roughly 10% of the sample.

Sequencing was carried out using peripheral blood. This TCR was recovered from a woman aged 80 or over with acute or convalescent COVID-19. The chain is encoded by TRBV29-1 joined to TRBJ2-3; 9 central nucleotides agree with TRBD2. The CDR3 reads as follows: CSVTKGLANTDTQYF. The base sequence is TGCAGCGTTACGAAGGGACTAGCCAACACAGATACGCAGTATTTT.